The sequence of this T cell receptor (beta chain) was determined in a study of blood T cell repertoires in COVID-19. Study-wide context: Samples representing acute and convalescent COVID-19 were sourced from the United States, Italy and Spain. T cells, B-cell-depleted T cells, or PBMCs supplied cDNA or gDNA.

Source study methods: Estimates of nucleated cell counts were drawn from the amplification of reference gene primers. Libraries were prepared by immunoSEQ multiplex PCR; TCRdb keeps only in-frame clonotypes and omits some of them. V and J calls and clone size follow that table, whereas D and trimming were derived from the DNA. The table includes 59,000 or so clones, roughly 78% detected once. The CDR3 has 11 amino acids. Trimming removed 5 bases at V and 9 bases at J, with 13 bases between. In germline, CDR1 is SQVTM, CDR2 ANQGSEA. This clonotype originated in a man between 60 and 75 years old with acute or convalescent COVID-19. The rearrangement links TRBV29-1 to TRBJ1-1; tentative D call: TRBD1 (6 bases). The sequenced sample consisted of peripheral blood. CDR3 loop: CSVSRTEKAFF. DNA for the CDR3: TGCAGCGTTTCCAGGACAGAAAAAGCTTTCTTT.